The clone carrying this TCR beta chain turned up a few times. The data originate from a study of T-cell memory formation after mild COVID-19. TCRdb ran MiXCR on the 5' RACE reads and lists one entry per CDR3 protein. The sample contains about 560,000 distinct CDR3 sequences, around 17% of which appear only once. V was clipped by 4 bases and J by 3 bases; unmatched bases: 12. There are 16 residues in the CDR3. Germline V gene sequence: CDR1 SEHNR, CDR2 FQNEAQ (reference sequence). Sequenced material: PBMCs or a T cell subset sorted from them (not recorded which). The TCR originated in an adult woman who had mild COVID-19 (a few samples of this study predate the infection). Cell type and time point are not known. The chain has TRBV7-9 and TRBJ2-7; 7 bases fit TRBD1. In nucleotides, the CDR3 is TGTGCCAGCAGCTCCTACCGGGACAGAAAATACTACGAGCAGTACTTC. The encoded protein is CASSSYRDRKYYEQYF.